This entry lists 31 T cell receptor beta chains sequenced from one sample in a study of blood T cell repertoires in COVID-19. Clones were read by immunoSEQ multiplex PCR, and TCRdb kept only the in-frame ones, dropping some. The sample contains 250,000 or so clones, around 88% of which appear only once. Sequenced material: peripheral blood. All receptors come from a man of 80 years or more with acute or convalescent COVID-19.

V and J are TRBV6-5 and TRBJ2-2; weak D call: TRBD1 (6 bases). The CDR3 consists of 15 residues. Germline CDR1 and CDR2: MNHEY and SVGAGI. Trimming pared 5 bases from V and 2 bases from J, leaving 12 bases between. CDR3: CASSPGQFNTGELFF. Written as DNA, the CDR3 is TGTGCCAGCAGTCCTGGACAGTTTAACACCGGGGAGCTGTTTTTT.

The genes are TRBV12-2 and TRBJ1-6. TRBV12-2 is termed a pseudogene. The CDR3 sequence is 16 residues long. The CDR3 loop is CASRPRRGARSSPLHF. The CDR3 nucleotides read TGTGCAAGTCGCCCCCGTCGGGGGGCGCGGTCTTCACCCCTCCACTTT.

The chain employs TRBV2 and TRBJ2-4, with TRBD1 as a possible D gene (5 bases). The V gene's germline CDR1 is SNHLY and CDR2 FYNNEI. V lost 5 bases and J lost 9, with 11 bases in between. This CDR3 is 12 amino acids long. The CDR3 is CASSSQGSIQYF. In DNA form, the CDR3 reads TGTGCCAGCAGTAGCCAGGGCAGCATTCAGTACTTC.

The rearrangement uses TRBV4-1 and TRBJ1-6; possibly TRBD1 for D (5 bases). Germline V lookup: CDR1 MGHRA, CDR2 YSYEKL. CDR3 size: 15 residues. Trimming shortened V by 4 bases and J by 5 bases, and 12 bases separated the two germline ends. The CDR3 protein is CASSPGDGNNSPLHF. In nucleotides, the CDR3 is TGCGCCAGCAGCCCGGGGGACGGAAATAATTCACCCCTCCACTTT.

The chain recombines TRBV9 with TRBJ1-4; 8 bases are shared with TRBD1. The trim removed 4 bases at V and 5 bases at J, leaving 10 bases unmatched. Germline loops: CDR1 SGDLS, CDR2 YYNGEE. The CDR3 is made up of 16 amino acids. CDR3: CASSRDRGGPNEKLFF. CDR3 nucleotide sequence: TGTGCCAGCAGCAGAGACAGGGGAGGTCCGAATGAAAAACTGTTTTTT.

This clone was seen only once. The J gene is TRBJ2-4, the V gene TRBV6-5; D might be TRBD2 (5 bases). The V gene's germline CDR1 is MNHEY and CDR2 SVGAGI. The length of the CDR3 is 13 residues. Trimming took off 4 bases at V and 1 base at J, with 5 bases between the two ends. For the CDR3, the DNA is TGTGCCAGCAGTTGGGAGGCCAAAAACATTCAGTACTTC. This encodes CASSWEAKNIQYF.

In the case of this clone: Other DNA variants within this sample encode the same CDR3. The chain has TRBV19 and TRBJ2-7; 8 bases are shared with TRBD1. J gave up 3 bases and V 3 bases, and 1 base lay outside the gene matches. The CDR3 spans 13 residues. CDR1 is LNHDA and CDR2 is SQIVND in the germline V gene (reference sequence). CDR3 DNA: TGTGCCAGTAGTATTGGACAGGGCTACGAGCAGTACTTC. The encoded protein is CASSIGQGYEQYF.

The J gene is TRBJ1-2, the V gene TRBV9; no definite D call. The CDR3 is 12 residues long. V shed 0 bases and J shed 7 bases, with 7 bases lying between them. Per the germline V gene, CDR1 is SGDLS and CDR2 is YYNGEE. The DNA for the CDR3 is TGTGCCAGCAGCGTAGCGGGGAGTGGCTACACCTTC. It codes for CASSVAGSGYTF.

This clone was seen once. The CDR3 DNA follows: TGCGCCAGCAGCTTAGGGGGAATAAATAATTCACCCCTCCACTTT. Translated: CASSLGGINNSPLHF. The chain links TRBV5-1 to TRBJ1-6; weak D call: TRBD1 (6 bases). V was pared by 2 bases and J by 5 bases, with 11 bases between. The CDR3 has 15 residues. In germline, CDR1 is SGHRS, CDR2 YFSETQ.

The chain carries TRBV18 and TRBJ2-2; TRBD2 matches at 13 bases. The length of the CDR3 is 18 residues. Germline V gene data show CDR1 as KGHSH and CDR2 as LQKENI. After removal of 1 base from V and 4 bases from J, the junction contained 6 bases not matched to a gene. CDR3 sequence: CASSPRGTSGVLTGELFF. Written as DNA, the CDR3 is TGTGCCAGCTCACCACGAGGGACTAGCGGGGTCCTCACCGGGGAGCTGTTTTTT.

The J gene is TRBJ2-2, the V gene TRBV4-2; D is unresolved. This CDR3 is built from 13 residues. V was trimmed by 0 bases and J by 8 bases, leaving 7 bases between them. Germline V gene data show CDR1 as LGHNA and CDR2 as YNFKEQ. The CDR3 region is CASSQDWAGELFF. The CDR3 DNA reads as TGTGCCAGCAGCCAAGATTGGGCTGGGGAGCTGTTTTTT.

The CDR3 reads CASSQDRTASPLHF. The CDR3 DNA sequence: TGTGCCAGCAGCCAAGATCGGACAGCTTCACCCCTCCACTTT. J is TRBJ1-6 and V is TRBV14, with D perhaps matching TRBD1 (6 bases). This CDR3 spans 14 amino acids. The V end lost 0 bases, the J end lost 9 bases, and 9 bases lay between the germline ends. CDR1 and CDR2 from the germline V gene are SGHDN and FVKESK.

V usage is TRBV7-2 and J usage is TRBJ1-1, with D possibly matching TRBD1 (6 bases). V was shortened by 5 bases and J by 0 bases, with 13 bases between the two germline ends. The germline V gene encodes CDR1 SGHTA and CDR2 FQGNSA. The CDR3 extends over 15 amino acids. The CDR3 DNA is TGTGCCAGCAGCCCCGGCGGGGGCATGAACACTGAAGCTTTCTTT. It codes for CASSPGGGMNTEAFF.

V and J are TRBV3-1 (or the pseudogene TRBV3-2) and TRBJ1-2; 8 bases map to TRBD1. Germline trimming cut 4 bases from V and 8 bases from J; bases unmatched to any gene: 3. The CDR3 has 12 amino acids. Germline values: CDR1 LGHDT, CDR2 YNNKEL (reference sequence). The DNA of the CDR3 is TGTGCCAGCAGCCCTAGGACAGGGGGCTACACCTTC. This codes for CASSPRTGGYTF.

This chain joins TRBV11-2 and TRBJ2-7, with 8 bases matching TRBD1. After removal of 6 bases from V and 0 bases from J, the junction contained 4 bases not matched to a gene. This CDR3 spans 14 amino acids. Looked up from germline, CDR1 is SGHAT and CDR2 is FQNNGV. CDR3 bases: TGTGCCAGCAGTTATGGACAGGGCTCCTACGAGCAGTACTTC. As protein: CASSYGQGSYEQYF.

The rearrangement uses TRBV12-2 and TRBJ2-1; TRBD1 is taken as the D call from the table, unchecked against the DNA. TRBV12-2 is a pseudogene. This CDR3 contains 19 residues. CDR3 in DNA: TGTGCAAGCCCAAACCTCATAAAACAGGGGAAGAGCTCCTACAATGAGCAGTTCTTC. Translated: CASPNLIKQGKSSYNEQFF.

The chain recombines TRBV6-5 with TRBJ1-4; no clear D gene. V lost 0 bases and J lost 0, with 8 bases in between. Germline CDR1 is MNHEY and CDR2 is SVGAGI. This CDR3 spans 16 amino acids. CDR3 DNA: TGTGCCAGCAGTTACTCTGACACCCCAACTAATGAAAAACTGTTTTTT. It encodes CASSYSDTPTNEKLFF.

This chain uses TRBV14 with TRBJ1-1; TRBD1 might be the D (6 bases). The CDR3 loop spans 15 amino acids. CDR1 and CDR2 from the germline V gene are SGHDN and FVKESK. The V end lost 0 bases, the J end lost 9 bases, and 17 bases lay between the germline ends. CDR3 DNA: TGTGCCAGCAGCCAAGAAGGGGGGGAACTCTTGCAAGCTTTCTTT. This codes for CASSQEGGELLQAFF.

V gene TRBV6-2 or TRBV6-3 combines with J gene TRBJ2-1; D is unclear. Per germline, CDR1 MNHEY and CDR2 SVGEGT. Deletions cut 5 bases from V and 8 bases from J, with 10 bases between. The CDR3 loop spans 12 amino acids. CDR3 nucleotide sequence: TGTGCCAGCAGTCCCCGTAGCTATGAGCAGTTCTTC. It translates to CASSPRSYEQFF.

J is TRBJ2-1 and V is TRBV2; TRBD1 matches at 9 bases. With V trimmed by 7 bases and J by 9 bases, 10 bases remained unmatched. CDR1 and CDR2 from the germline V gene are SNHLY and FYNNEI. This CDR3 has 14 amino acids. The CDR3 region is CASTRDRVLGEQFF. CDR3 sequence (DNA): TGTGCCAGCACCCGGGACAGGGTGTTAGGTGAGCAGTTCTTC.

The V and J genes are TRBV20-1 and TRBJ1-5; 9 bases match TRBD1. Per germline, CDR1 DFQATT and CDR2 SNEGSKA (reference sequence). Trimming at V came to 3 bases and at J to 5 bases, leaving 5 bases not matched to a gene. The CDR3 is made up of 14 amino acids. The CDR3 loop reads CSASGTGIDQPQHF. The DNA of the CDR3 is TGCAGTGCTAGTGGGACAGGGATCGATCAGCCCCAGCATTTT.

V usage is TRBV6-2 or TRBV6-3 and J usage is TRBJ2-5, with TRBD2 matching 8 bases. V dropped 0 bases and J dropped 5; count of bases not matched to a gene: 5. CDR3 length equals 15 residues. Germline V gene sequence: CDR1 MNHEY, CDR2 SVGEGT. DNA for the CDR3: TGTGCCAGCAGTTACTCCTGGACTAGCCGGGAGACCCAGTACTTC. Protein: CASSYSWTSRETQYF.

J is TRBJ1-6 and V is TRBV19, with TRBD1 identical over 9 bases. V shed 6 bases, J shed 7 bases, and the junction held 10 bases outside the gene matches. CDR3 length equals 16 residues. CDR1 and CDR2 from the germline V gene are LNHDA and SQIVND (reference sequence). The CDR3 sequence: CASRQGARGGNSPLHF. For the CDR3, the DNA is TGTGCCAGTAGACAGGGGGCGAGGGGAGGGAATTCACCCCTCCACTTT.

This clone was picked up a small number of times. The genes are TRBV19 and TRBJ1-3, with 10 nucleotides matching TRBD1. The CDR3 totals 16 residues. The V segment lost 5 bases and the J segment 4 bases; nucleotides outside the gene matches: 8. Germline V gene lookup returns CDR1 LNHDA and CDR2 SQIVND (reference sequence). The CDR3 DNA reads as TGTGCCAGTAGTTTGACAGGGGGCGCGAAAGGAAACACCATATATTTT. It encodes CASSLTGGAKGNTIYF.

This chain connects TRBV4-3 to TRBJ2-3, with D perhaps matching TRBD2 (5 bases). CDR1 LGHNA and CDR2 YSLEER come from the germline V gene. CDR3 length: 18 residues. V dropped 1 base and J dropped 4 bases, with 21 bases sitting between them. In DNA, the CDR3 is TGCGCCAGCAGCCAAGTTGTAGCTGGGAGCGGAGGCGCAGATACGCAGTATTTT. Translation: CASSQVVAGSGGADTQYF.

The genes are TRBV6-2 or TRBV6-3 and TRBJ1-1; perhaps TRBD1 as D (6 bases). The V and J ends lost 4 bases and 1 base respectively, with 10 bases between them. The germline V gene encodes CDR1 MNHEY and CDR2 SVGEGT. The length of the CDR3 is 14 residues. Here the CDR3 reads CASSWGLPNTEAFF. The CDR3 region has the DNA TGTGCCAGCAGTTGGGGGCTCCCGAACACTGAAGCTTTCTTT.

CDR3 sequence: CASSMAGTRGETQYF. In DNA, the CDR3 is TGTGCCAGTAGTATGGCCGGGACAAGGGGAGAGACCCAGTACTTC. The chain has TRBV19 and TRBJ2-5; maybe TRBD1 (6 bases). This CDR3 contains 15 residues. CDR1 LNHDA and CDR2 SQIVND come from the germline V gene (reference sequence). V was clipped by 3 bases and J by 4 bases, with 15 bases between them.

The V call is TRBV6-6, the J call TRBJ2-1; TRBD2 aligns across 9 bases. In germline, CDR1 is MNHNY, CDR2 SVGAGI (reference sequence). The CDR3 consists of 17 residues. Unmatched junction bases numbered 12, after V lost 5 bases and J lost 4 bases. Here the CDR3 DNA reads TGTGCCAGCAGTCCAAGTTGGGGTAGCGGGAGTTACAATGAGCAGTTCTTC. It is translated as CASSPSWGSGSYNEQFF.

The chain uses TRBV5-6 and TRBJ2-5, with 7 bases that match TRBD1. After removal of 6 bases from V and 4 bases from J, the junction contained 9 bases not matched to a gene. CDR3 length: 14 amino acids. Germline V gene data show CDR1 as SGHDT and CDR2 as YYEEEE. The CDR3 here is CASKPGQIIETQYF. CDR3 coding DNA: TGTGCCAGCAAACCGGGACAGATTATAGAGACCCAGTACTTC.

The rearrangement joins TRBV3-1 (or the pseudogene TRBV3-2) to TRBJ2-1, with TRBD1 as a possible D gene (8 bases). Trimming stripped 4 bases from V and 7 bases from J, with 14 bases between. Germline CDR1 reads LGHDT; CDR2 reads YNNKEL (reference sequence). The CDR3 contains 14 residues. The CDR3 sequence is CASSRYRGGNEQFF. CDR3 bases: TGTGCCAGCAGCCGTTACAGGGGGGGAAATGAGCAGTTCTTC.

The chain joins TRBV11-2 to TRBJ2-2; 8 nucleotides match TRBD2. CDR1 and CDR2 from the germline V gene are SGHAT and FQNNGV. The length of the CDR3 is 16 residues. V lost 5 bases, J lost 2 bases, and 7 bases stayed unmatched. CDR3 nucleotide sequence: TGTGCCAGCAGCACTCGGACTAGCCGTAACACCGGGGAGCTGTTTTTT. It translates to CASSTRTSRNTGELFF.